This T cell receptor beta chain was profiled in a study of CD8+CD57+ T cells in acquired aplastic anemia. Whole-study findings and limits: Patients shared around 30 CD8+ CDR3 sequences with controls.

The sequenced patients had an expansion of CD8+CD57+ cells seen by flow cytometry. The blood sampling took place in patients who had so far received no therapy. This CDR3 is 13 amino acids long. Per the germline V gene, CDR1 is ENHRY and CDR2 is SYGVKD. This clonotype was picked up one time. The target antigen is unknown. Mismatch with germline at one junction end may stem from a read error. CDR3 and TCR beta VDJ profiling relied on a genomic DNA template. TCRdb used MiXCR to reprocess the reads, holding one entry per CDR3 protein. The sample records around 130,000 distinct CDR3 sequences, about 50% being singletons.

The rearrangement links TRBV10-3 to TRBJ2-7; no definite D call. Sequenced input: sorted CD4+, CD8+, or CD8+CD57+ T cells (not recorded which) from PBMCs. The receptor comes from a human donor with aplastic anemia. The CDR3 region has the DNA TGCGCCATCAGTGATACCGCACCCTACGAGCGGTACTTC. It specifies CAISDTAPYERYF.